Included here is one T cell receptor (beta chain) sequence, with context. This entry comes from a study of T cell changes during pregnancy in multiple sclerosis. Germline trimming cut 4 bases from V and 4 bases from J; bases unmatched to any gene: 7. The CDR3 has 16 amino acids. Germline V lookup: CDR1 SGHNT, CDR2 YYREEE (reference sequence). Generated by immunoSEQ multiplex PCR, the TCRdb table keeps only in-frame clones and is missing some. The repertoire includes more than 45,000 clones, about nine tenths of them detected once, and approximately 0.29% sits in the top ten. Source: CD4+ T cells from peripheral blood mononuclear cells, taken in the second trimester of pregnancy. The gene calls are TRBV5-4 and TRBJ2-7, with 14 bases aligning to TRBD2. The TCR was taken from a female donor with multiple sclerosis, enrolled in a pregnancy study. CDR3 in amino acids: CASSRLAGGLNYEQYF. The CDR3 DNA reads as TGTGCCAGCAGCCGACTAGCGGGGGGGCTTAATTACGAGCAGTACTTC.